A single T cell receptor (beta chain) is shown here with its context. CDR3 length: 15 residues. The germline V gene has CDR1 KGHSH and CDR2 LQKENI. Trimming left V 6 bases short and J 5 bases short, with 18 bases between. The data were obtained in a study of blood T cell repertoires in COVID-19. Overall study context: Samples representing acute and convalescent COVID-19 were sourced from the United States, Italy and Spain. T cells, B-cell-depleted T cells, or PBMCs supplied cDNA or gDNA.

The table came from immunoSEQ multiplex PCR; TCRdb's copy has only in-frame clones and leaves some out. In the table there are about 170,000 clones, around 83% of which are singletons. Participants were aged roughly 18 to 100 years from some 24 US areas. Assignments of participants to cohorts depended upon their own reported clinical history. V gene TRBV18 combines with J gene TRBJ2-3, with a possible D match to TRBD1 (6 bases). The TCR comes from a woman in her forties or fifties in a cohort exposed to, infected with or recovered from COVID-19 (not recorded which). Sequences were obtained from PBMCs or T cells enriched from blood (not recorded which). The CDR3 coding sequence is TGTGCCAGCTCGCAGCACGGGACACCCAAAGATACGCAGTATTTT. Translation: CASSQHGTPKDTQYF.